Below, one T cell receptor (beta chain) is given with its context. Its cognate antigen is unknown. Primers included in the PCR were 60 Vbeta and 13 Jbeta primers. The protocol was immunoSEQ multiplex PCR, while the TCRdb copy is restricted to in-frame clones and leaves out a portion. Among 150,000 or so clones, 80% to 90% were seen once, and the ten largest hold about 9.3%. J gave up 4 bases and V 9 bases, and 8 bases lay outside the gene matches. The CDR3 is 14 amino acids. The germline gives CDR1 LNHDA, CDR2 SQIVND (reference sequence). This record comes from a study of cytomegalovirus exposure and HLA in healthy donors. Study results and caveats: Later analysis identified a missense DCLRE1C variant that was linked to TCR beta V- and J-gene trimming. Analysis performed later showed TCR beta chains linked to HLA being more clonally expanded than equally common others. Among TCR beta chains, those listed as cytomegalovirus-associated numbered over 150.

The material sequenced was PBMCs. The V and J genes are TRBV19 and TRBJ2-7; TRBD1 matches 11 bases. This clonotype was sampled from a man in his late teens or twenties in good health and CMV-seropositive. Here the CDR3 reads CASKKGQGVYEQYF. CDR3 coding DNA: TGTGCCAGCAAGAAGGGACAGGGGGTATACGAGCAGTACTTC.